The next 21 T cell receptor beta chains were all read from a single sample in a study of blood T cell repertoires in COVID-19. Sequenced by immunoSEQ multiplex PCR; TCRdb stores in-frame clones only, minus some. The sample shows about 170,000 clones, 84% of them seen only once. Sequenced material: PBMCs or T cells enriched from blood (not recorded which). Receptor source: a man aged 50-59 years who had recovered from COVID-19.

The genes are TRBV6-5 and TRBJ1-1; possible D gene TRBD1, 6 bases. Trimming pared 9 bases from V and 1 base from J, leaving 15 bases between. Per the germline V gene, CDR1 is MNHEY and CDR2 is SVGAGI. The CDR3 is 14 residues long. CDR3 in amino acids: CASRRDRTNTEAFF. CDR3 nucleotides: TGTGCCAGTCGACGAGACAGGACGAACACTGAAGCTTTCTTT.

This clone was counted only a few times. As DNA, the CDR3 is TGTGCCAGCAGCTTAGGGGGGGTTTCACCCCTCCACTTT. Translated: CASSLGGVSPLHF. The chain employs TRBV7-9 and TRBJ1-6; possibly TRBD1 for D (5 bases). The CDR3 contains 13 residues. V lost 1 base and J lost 9, with 7 bases in between. From germline, CDR1 is SEHNR and CDR2 FQNEAQ (reference sequence).

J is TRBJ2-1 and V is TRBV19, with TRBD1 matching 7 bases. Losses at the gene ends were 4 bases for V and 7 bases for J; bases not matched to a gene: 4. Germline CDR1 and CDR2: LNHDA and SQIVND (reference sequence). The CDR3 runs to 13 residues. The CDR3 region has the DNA TGTGCCAGTAGTACCCCGACAGGGAATGAGCAGTTCTTC. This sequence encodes CASSTPTGNEQFF. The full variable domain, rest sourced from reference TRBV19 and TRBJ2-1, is DGGITQSPKYLFRKEGQNVTLSCEQNLNHDAMYWYRQDPGQGLRLIYYSQIVNDFQKGDIAEGYSVSREKKESFPLTVTSAQKNPTAFYLCASSTPTGNEQFFGPGTRLTVL.

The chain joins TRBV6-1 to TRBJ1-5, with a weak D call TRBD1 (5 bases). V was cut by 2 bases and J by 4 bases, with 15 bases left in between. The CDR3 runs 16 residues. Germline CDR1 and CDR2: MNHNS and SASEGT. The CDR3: CASSEPGSRANQPQHF. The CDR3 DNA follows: TGTGCCAGCAGTGAACCCGGTAGCAGGGCAAATCAGCCCCAGCATTTT.

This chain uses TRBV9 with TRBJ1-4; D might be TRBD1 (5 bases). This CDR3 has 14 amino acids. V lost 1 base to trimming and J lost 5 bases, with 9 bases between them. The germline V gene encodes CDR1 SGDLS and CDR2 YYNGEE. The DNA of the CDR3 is TGTGCCAGCAGCGTAAGGGGAAACAATGAAAAACTGTTTTTT. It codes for CASSVRGNNEKLFF.

CDR3 sequence: CASSLVDTRGQPQHF. The CDR3 DNA sequence: TGCGCCAGCAGCTTGGTAGATACCCGGGGTCAGCCCCAGCATTTT. The V call is TRBV5-1, the J call TRBJ1-5, with D unresolved. This CDR3 is 15 amino acids long. Germline CDR1 and CDR2: SGHRS and YFSETQ. The V and J ends lost 0 bases and 6 bases respectively, with 13 bases between them.

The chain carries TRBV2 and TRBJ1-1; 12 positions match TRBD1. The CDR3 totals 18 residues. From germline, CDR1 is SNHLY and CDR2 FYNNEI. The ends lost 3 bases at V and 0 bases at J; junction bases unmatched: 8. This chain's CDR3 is CASSERGQGARMNTEAFF. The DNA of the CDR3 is TGTGCCAGCAGTGAGAGGGGACAGGGGGCGAGAATGAACACTGAAGCTTTCTTT.

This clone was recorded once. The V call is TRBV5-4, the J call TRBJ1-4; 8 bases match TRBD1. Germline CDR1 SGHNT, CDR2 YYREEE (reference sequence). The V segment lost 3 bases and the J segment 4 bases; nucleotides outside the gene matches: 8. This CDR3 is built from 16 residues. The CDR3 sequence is CASSSSGTGINEKLFF. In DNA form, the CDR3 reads TGTGCCAGCAGCTCATCAGGGACAGGAATTAATGAAAAACTGTTTTTT.

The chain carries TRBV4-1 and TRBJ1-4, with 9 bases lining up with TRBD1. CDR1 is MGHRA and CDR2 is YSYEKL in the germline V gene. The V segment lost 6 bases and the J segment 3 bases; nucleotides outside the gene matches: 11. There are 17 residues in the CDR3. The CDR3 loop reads CASRGGTGRLSNEKLFF. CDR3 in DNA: TGCGCCAGCAGGGGTGGGACAGGGAGGTTGTCTAATGAAAAACTGTTTTTT.

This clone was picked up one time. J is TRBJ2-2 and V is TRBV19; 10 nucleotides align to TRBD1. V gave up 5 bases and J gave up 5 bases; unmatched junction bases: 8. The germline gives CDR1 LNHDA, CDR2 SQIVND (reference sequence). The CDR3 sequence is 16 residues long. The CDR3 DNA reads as TGTGCCAGTAGTGAGGGACAGGGGTTTTTTACCGGGGAGCTGTTTTTT. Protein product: CASSEGQGFFTGELFF.

The CDR3 is CASSHKGDRVYEQYF. The CDR3 DNA is TGTGCCAGCAGCCATAAAGGGGACAGAGTCTACGAGCAGTACTTC. The chain carries TRBV4-2 and TRBJ2-7, with 7 positions matching TRBD1. The trim removed 3 bases at V and 3 bases at J, leaving 8 bases unmatched. The CDR3 is 15 residues long. The V gene's germline CDR1 is LGHNA and CDR2 YNFKEQ.

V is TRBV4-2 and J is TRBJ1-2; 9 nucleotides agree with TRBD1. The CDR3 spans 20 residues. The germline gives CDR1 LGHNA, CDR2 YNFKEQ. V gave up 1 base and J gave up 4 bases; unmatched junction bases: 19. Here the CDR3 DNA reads TGTGCCAGCAGCCAAGTGTGGGTAGGGGGACAGGGTATTATGGTCTATGGCTACACCTTC. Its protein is CASSQVWVGGQGIMVYGYTF.

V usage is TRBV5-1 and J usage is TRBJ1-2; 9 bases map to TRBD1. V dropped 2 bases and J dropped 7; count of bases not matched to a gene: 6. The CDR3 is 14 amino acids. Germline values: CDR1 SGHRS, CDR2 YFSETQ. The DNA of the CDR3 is TGCGCCAGCAGCTTTTCCGGGACAGGGCTTGGCTACACCTTC. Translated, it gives CASSFSGTGLGYTF. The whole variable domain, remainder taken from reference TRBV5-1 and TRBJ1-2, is KAGVTQTPRYLIKTRGQQVTLSCSPISGHRSVSWYQQTPGQGLQFLFEYFSETQRNKGNFPGRFSGRQFSNSRSEMNVSTLELGDSALYLCASSFSGTGLGYTFGSGTRLTVV.

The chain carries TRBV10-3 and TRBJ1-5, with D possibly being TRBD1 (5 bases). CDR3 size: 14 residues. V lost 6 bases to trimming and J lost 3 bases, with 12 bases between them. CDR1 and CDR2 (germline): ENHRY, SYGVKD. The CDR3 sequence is CAIRGEGNNQPQHF. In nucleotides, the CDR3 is TGTGCCATCAGGGGGGAGGGGAACAATCAGCCCCAGCATTTT.

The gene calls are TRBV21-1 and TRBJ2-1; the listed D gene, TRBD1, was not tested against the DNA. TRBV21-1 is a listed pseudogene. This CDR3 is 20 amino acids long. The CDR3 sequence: CASSPLGDRGPPTPYNEQFF. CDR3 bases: TGTGCCAGCAGCCCTTTAGGGGACAGGGGGCCCCCTACCCCCTACAATGAGCAGTTCTTC.

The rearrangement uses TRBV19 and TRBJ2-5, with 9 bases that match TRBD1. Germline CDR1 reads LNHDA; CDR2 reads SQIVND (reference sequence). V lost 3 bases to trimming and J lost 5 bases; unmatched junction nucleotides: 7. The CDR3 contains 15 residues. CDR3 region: CASSMTGGPWETQYF. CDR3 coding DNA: TGTGCCAGTAGTATGACAGGGGGGCCTTGGGAGACCCAGTACTTC.

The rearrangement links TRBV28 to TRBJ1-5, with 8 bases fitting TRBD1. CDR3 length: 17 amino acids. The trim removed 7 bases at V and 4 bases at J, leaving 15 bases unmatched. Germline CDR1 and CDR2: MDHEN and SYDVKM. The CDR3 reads CASNGLDRALRNQPQHF. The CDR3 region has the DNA TGTGCCAGCAACGGCCTGGACAGGGCTTTAAGGAATCAGCCCCAGCATTTT.

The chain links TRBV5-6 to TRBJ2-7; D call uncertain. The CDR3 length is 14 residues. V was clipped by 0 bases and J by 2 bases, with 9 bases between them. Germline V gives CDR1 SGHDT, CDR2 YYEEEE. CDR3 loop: CASSLVGVAYEQYF. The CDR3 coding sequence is TGTGCCAGCAGCTTGGTTGGAGTGGCCTACGAGCAGTACTTC.

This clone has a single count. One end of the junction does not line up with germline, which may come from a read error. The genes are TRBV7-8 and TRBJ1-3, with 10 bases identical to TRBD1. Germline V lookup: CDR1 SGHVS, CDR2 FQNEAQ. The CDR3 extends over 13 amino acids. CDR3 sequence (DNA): TGTGCCAGCAGCTTAAAAGGGGACAGGGGCCCGTCGTTT. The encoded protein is CASSLKGDRGPSF.

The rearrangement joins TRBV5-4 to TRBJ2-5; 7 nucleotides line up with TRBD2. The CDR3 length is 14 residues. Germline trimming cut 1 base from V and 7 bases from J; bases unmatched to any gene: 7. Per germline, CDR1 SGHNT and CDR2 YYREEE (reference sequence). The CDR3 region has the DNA TGTGCCAGCAGCTTGAAGGCTAGCGGAGCGACCCAGTACTTC. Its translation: CASSLKASGATQYF. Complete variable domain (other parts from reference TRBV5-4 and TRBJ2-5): ETGVTQSPTHLIKTRGQQVTLRCSSQSGHNTVSWYQQALGQGPQFIFQYYREEENGRGNFPPRFSGLQFPNYSSELNVNALELDDSALYLCASSLKASGATQYFGPGTRLLVL.

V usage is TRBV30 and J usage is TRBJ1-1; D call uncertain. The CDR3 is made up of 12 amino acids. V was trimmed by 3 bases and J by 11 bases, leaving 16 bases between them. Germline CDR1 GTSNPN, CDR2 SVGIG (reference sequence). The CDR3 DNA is TGTGCCTGGAGAGCGGAGCGTGGTTTGGCTTTCTTT. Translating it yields CAWRAERGLAFF.